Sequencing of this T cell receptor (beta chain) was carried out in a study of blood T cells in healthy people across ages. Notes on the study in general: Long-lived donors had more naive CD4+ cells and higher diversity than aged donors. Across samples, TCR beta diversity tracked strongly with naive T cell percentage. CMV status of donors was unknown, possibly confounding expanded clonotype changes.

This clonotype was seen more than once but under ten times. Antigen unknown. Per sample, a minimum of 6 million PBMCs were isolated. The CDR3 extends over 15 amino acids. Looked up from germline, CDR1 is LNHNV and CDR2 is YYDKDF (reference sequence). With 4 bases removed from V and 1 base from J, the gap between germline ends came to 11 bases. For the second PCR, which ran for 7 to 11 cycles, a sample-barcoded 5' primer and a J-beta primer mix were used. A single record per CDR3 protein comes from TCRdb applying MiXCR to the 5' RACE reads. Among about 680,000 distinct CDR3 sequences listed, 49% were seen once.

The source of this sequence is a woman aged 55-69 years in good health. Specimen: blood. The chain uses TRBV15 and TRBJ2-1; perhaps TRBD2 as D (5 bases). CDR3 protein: CATSNAGKSYNEQFF. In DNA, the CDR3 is TGTGCCACCAGCAATGCGGGTAAATCCTACAATGAGCAGTTCTTC.